Following are 13 T cell receptor beta chains from one sample sequenced in a study of blood T cell repertoires in COVID-19 (dated by TCRdb to 2020 to 2021). Library generation was performed with the immunoSEQ multiplex PCR assay. TCRdb's version of the immuneACCESS table is confined to in-frame rearrangements and falls short of the full clone set. An unresolved V gene accounts for under half of the shortfall where checked; the remainder is of unknown origin. This sample comprises around 250,000 clones, about 91% of them detected only once. The top ten hold more than 1% of the sample. The sample was PBMCs or T cells enriched from blood (not recorded which). The receptors originated from a human donor in a cohort exposed to, infected with or recovered from COVID-19 (not recorded which). The donor label of this sample is uncertain.

The V and J genes are TRBV5-1 and TRBJ1-1, with a weak D call TRBD1 (5 bases). Trimming cost V 3 bases and J 2 bases, with 8 bases left between them. The CDR3 has 13 amino acids. Looked up from germline, CDR1 is SGHRS and CDR2 is YFSETQ. Here the CDR3 DNA reads TGCGCCAGCAGCTCCCAGGGCAACACTGAAGCTTTCTTT. Translation: CASSSQGNTEAFF.

The V and J genes are TRBV3-1 (or the pseudogene TRBV3-2) and TRBJ1-1; weak D call: TRBD1 (5 bases). CDR1 LGHDT and CDR2 YNNKEL come from the germline V gene (reference sequence). V lost 6 bases and J 5 bases, leaving 16 bases between the germline ends. This CDR3 has 14 amino acids. CDR3 DNA sequence: TGTGCCAGCAGGGGCGGGGGGACGTTGACTGAAGCTTTCTTT. Protein sequence: CASRGGGTLTEAFF.

The chain has TRBV2 and TRBJ1-2; a possible D gene is TRBD1 (5 bases). The germline CDR1 and CDR2 sequences are SNHLY and FYNNEI. The CDR3 runs 14 residues. Trimming removed 6 bases at V and 4 bases at J, with 15 bases between. The CDR3 spells CASSPAGGSYGYTF. The CDR3 nucleotides read TGTGCCAGCAGCCCCGCCGGGGGAAGCTATGGCTACACCTTC. Drawing the rest from reference TRBV2 and TRBJ1-2, the complete variable domain is EPEVTQTPSHQVTQMGQEVILRCVPISNHLYFYWYRQILGQKVEFLVSFYNNEISEKSEIFDDQFSVERPDGSNFTLKIRSTKLEDSAMYFCASSPAGGSYGYTFGSGTRLTVV.

The chain is built from TRBV4-1 and TRBJ2-5; 8 nucleotides line up with TRBD2. V lost 1 base, J lost 9 bases, and 10 bases stayed unmatched. Germline CDR1 and CDR2: MGHRA and YSYEKL. The CDR3 totals 15 residues. The CDR3 spells CASSQVFAGGGAQYF. CDR3 in DNA: TGCGCCAGCAGCCAAGTCTTCGCGGGGGGAGGGGCCCAGTACTTC.

The chain joins TRBV4-3 to TRBJ2-1; 7 nucleotides match TRBD1. The CDR3 has 15 amino acids. V shed 0 bases, J shed 10 bases, and the junction held 9 bases outside the gene matches. Germline V CDR1 and CDR2: LGHNA, YSLEER. CDR3 DNA: TGCGCCAGCAGCCAAGAAATGACAGGGATAGGCGAGCAGTTCTTC. Amino acids: CASSQEMTGIGEQFF.

For this clone: Other DNA sequences in this specimen translate into the identical CDR3. The gene calls are TRBV7-2 and TRBJ2-5, with 13 bases matching TRBD2. CDR3 length: 16 amino acids. Germline CDR1 reads SGHTA; CDR2 reads FQGNSA. V shed 1 base and J 1 base; nucleotides not matched to a gene: 0. CDR3: CASSLGLAGGQETQYF. CDR3 DNA sequence: TGTGCCAGCAGCTTAGGACTAGCGGGGGGCCAAGAGACCCAGTACTTC.

V is TRBV19 and J is TRBJ2-6, with 8 bases identical to TRBD1. CDR1 is LNHDA, CDR2 SQIVND, per germline (reference sequence). The CDR3 covers 18 residues. The V gene end was trimmed by 7 bases and the J gene end by 2 bases; junction bases not matched to a gene: 13. The DNA of the CDR3 is TGTGCCAGTACCCCCTCAGGGGGCGTAAATACTGGGGCCAACGTCCTGACTTTC. It specifies CASTPSGGVNTGANVLTF.

V usage is TRBV28 and J usage is TRBJ1-5; D may be TRBD1 (5 bases). The CDR3 sequence is 14 residues long. Trimming left V 0 bases short and J 9 bases short, with 12 bases between. From germline, CDR1 is MDHEN and CDR2 SYDVKM. The CDR3 here is CASSLWDGQGPQHF. The DNA for the CDR3 is TGTGCCAGCAGTTTATGGGACGGGCAGGGGCCCCAGCATTTT.

In DNA, the CDR3 is TGTGCCAGCAGCTTAAACCGAGGCAGGGGGGATGGCTACACCTTC. Its protein is CASSLNRGRGDGYTF. This chain uses TRBV7-3 with TRBJ1-2; 7 nucleotides align to TRBD1. Per the germline V gene, CDR1 is SGHTA and CDR2 is FQGTGA. V lost 1 base and J lost 6; bases outside the gene matches: 8. This CDR3 spans 15 amino acids.

This chain uses TRBV9 with TRBJ2-1; D possibly corresponds to TRBD2 (5 bases). The CDR3 consists of 15 residues. Germline assignment: CDR1 SGDLS and CDR2 YYNGEE. The V end was cut by 6 bases, the J end by 2 bases, with 15 bases between. The CDR3 nucleotides read TGTGCCAGCACCGCATCCGGAGGTCCCTACAATGAGCAGTTCTTC. It specifies CASTASGGPYNEQFF.

The CDR3 spells CASSSPGQGVWADTQYF. DNA for the CDR3: TGTGCCAGCAGCTCCCCGGGACAGGGGGTGTGGGCAGATACGCAGTATTTT. The chain links TRBV5-4 to TRBJ2-3, with TRBD1 matching over 11 bases. The V gene end was trimmed by 3 bases and the J gene end by 4 bases; junction bases not matched to a gene: 10. CDR3 length: 17 residues. CDR1 is SGHNT, CDR2 YYREEE, per germline (reference sequence).

This clone was seen a single time. The chain employs TRBV5-5 and TRBJ2-7, with 7 bases that match TRBD1. V lost 4 bases and J lost 4; bases outside the gene matches: 17. In germline, CDR1 is SGHKS, CDR2 YYEKEE (reference sequence). The CDR3 extends over 17 amino acids. This CDR3 reads CASSRKWFGTDSYEQYF. CDR3 DNA sequence: TGTGCCAGCAGCCGGAAGTGGTTCGGGACAGACTCTTACGAGCAGTACTTC.

V and J are TRBV4-1 and TRBJ2-5, with TRBD2 identical over 15 bases. The germline V gene has CDR1 MGHRA and CDR2 YSYEKL. V lost 0 bases and J lost 2; bases outside the gene matches: 4. This CDR3 region has 18 residues. The CDR3: CASSQDPGLAGGQETQYF. The CDR3 DNA follows: TGCGCCAGCAGCCAAGATCCGGGACTAGCGGGGGGTCAAGAGACCCAGTACTTC.